This TCR beta chain was captured in a study of T-cell memory formation after mild COVID-19. Germline CDR1 and CDR2: DFQATT and SNEGSKA (reference sequence). V lost 7 bases and J 5 bases, leaving 12 bases between the germline ends. This CDR3 has 11 residues. TCRdb independently ran MiXCR on the 5' RACE reads; one entry per CDR3 protein. The sample lists 300,000 to 400,000 distinct CDR3 sequences; approximately 21% were seen once. The chain is built from TRBV20-1 and TRBJ2-7; a weak D match, TRBD2 (7 bases). The sequence derives from an adult woman who had mild COVID-19 (a few samples of this study predate the infection). Cell type and time point are not known. Sequencing used PBMCs or a T cell subset sorted from them (not recorded which). In nucleotides, the CDR3 is TGCAGTGAAGGGGGGGGGAACGAGCAGTACTTC. It yields the protein CSEGGGNEQYF.